This is a list of T cell receptor beta chains from one sample in a study of identical twins. TCRdb passed the 5' RACE reads through MiXCR, listing each CDR3 protein once. The profile shows around 450,000 distinct CDR3 sequences, 13% to 15% of them singletons. In addition, the sample was reused for a study of yellow fever vaccine responses in identical twins.

The sequenced material came from CD4+ T cells sorted from blood. Receptors originate from a woman under 30 in good health. Each CDR3 is given with its conserved first and last residue. The D gene is left open where the match is weak. Size is omitted from some rows. Given values are once, few, many or a class for expanded clones.

j_call: TRBJ2-1; clone_size: few; d_call: -; v_call: TRBV6-5; cdr3_nt: TGTGCCAGCACCCGGGGGGCTGGAGAGCAGTTCTTC; cdr3_aa: CASTRGAGEQFF
j_call: TRBJ1-4; clone_size: -; d_call: -; v_call: TRBV18; cdr3_nt: TGTGCCAGCTCACCTAATAATGAAAAACTGTTTTTT; cdr3_aa: CASSPNNEKLFF
j_call: TRBJ2-7; clone_size: -; d_call: TRBD2; v_call: TRBV6-1; cdr3_nt: TGTGCCACCGCAGTCGAGCGGGGGGCATACGAGCAGTACTTC; cdr3_aa: CATAVERGAYEQYF
j_call: TRBJ2-7; clone_size: few; d_call: -; v_call: TRBV20-1; cdr3_nt: TGCAGTGCTAGAGATTCGGTGTTGGTGGAGTACTTC; cdr3_aa: CSARDSVLVEYF
j_call: TRBJ2-2; clone_size: few; d_call: -; v_call: TRBV12-3/TRBV12-4; cdr3_nt: TGTGCCAGCAGGTTGACATCTAATTCGGCCGGGGAGCTGTTTTTT; cdr3_aa: CASRLTSNSAGELFF
j_call: TRBJ1-2; clone_size: -; d_call: -; v_call: TRBV9; cdr3_nt: TGTGCCAGCAGCGTCTCACCTCGGTCGGGGGTGGCGAACTATGGCTACACCTTC; cdr3_aa: CASSVSPRSGVANYGYTF
j_call: TRBJ2-7; clone_size: -; d_call: -; v_call: TRBV20-1; cdr3_nt: TGCAGTGCTAGGGGCGGTCGGACCCCCTACGAGCAGTACTTC; cdr3_aa: CSARGGRTPYEQYF
j_call: TRBJ2-2; clone_size: few; d_call: TRBD1; v_call: TRBV27; cdr3_nt: TGTGCCAGCAGTTTCTTAACGACCCGGACAGGGGCGAACACCGGGGAGCTGTTTTTT; cdr3_aa: CASSFLTTRTGANTGELFF
j_call: TRBJ2-1; clone_size: -; d_call: TRBD2; v_call: TRBV5-1; cdr3_nt: TGCGCCAGCAGCTTGGTTCCAATACTAGCGGGGGGGGACAATGAGCAGTTCTTC; cdr3_aa: CASSLVPILAGGDNEQFF
j_call: TRBJ2-1; clone_size: -; d_call: -; v_call: TRBV2; cdr3_nt: TGTGCCAGCAATATTAATGAGCAGTTCTTC; cdr3_aa: CASNINEQFF
j_call: TRBJ2-5; clone_size: many; d_call: -; v_call: TRBV4-3; cdr3_nt: TGCGCCAGCAGCCAAGATTCAGGGGGTAGCGGAGAGACCCAGTACTTC; cdr3_aa: CASSQDSGGSGETQYF
j_call: TRBJ2-1; clone_size: many; d_call: TRBD2; v_call: TRBV3-1; cdr3_nt: TGTGCCAGCAGCCAAGATAGGAGACTAGCGGGGGGCTCCTACAATGAGCAGTTCTTC; cdr3_aa: CASSQDRRLAGGSYNEQFF
j_call: TRBJ1-5; clone_size: few; d_call: TRBD1; v_call: TRBV7-2; cdr3_nt: TGTGCCAGCAGCCCACAGAAGGGGGCAGGCCAGCCCCAGCATTTT; cdr3_aa: CASSPQKGAGQPQHF
j_call: TRBJ2-1; clone_size: few; d_call: -; v_call: TRBV6-2/TRBV6-3; cdr3_nt: TGTGCCAGCAGTTACCTCCACGCCCGGAAGTCCAACAATGAGCAGTTCTTC; cdr3_aa: CASSYLHARKSNNEQFF
j_call: TRBJ2-2; clone_size: -; d_call: -; v_call: TRBV20-1; cdr3_nt: TGCAGTGCTAGAGCTTTCCAGGGGAAGACGGGGGAGCTGTTTTTT; cdr3_aa: CSARAFQGKTGELFF
j_call: TRBJ1-2; clone_size: -; d_call: -; v_call: TRBV7-2; cdr3_nt: TGTGCCAGCAGCCCCGGAGACAGGAAATATGGCTACACCTTC; cdr3_aa: CASSPGDRKYGYTF
j_call: TRBJ2-5; clone_size: -; d_call: TRBD2; v_call: TRBV5-1; cdr3_nt: TGCGCCAGCAGCGGTGGTCGGGGGGGTAGCGGGAGAGAAGAGACCCAGTACTTC; cdr3_aa: CASSGGRGGSGREETQYF
j_call: TRBJ2-3; clone_size: -; d_call: -; v_call: TRBV5-6; cdr3_nt: TGTGCCATGGGCGCCGGGCTGGGTTGGGCAGATACGCAGTATTTT; cdr3_aa: CAMGAGLGWADTQYF
j_call: TRBJ2-4; clone_size: many; d_call: TRBD1; v_call: TRBV12-3/TRBV12-4; cdr3_nt: TGTGCCAGCAGTACCAAAGGGACAGCCACTCAGTACTTC; cdr3_aa: CASSTKGTATQYF
j_call: TRBJ2-1; clone_size: few; d_call: -; v_call: TRBV6-2/TRBV6-3; cdr3_nt: TGTGCCAGCATGAGACCTACGACAGGATCCTACAATGAGCAGTTCTTC; cdr3_aa: CASMRPTTGSYNEQFF
j_call: TRBJ2-3; clone_size: -; d_call: -; v_call: TRBV9; cdr3_nt: TGTGCCAGCAGCGAGGGGCCCCGTTCGCGGAAGGGGGATACGCAGTATTTT; cdr3_aa: CASSEGPRSRKGDTQYF
j_call: TRBJ1-6; clone_size: few; d_call: -; v_call: TRBV15; cdr3_nt: TGTGCCACCAGCAGAGATTTGAGGGAGAATTCACCCCTCCACTTT; cdr3_aa: CATSRDLRENSPLHF
j_call: TRBJ2-5; clone_size: few; d_call: -; v_call: TRBV28; cdr3_nt: TGTGCCAGCGCCTCTCAGGGGGGCTGGAAGACCCAGTACTTC; cdr3_aa: CASASQGGWKTQYF
j_call: TRBJ2-1; clone_size: few; d_call: -; v_call: TRBV5-1; cdr3_nt: TGCGCCAGCAGCTTGGGTAGCGGAACCTACAATGAGCAGTTCTTC; cdr3_aa: CASSLGSGTYNEQFF
j_call: TRBJ2-3; clone_size: -; d_call: TRBD1; v_call: TRBV14; cdr3_nt: TGTGCCAGCAGCCAGCAGGGGGCAGTTACGCAGTATTTT; cdr3_aa: CASSQQGAVTQYF
j_call: TRBJ2-5; clone_size: few; d_call: TRBD1; v_call: TRBV6-5; cdr3_nt: TGTGCCAGCAGTTCCACCGGACAGGGAAGAGAGACCCAGTACTTC; cdr3_aa: CASSSTGQGRETQYF
j_call: TRBJ2-7; clone_size: few; d_call: TRBD1; v_call: TRBV18; cdr3_nt: TGTGCCAGCTCGCCAGGGACAGGGTGGTCCTACGAGCAGTACTTC; cdr3_aa: CASSPGTGWSYEQYF
j_call: TRBJ1-3; clone_size: few; d_call: TRBD1; v_call: TRBV10-3; cdr3_nt: TGTGCCATCAGGCCCGACAGGGTAACTGGAAACACCATATATTTT; cdr3_aa: CAIRPDRVTGNTIYF
j_call: TRBJ2-2; clone_size: many; d_call: -; v_call: TRBV7-9; cdr3_nt: TGTGCCAGCAGCTTGGGCACCTCGAACACCGGGGAGCTGTTTTTT; cdr3_aa: CASSLGTSNTGELFF
j_call: TRBJ2-1; clone_size: many; d_call: TRBD2; v_call: TRBV7-2; cdr3_nt: TGTGCCAGCAGCTTGCGGGCCCTAGCGGGAGGGCCCCATGAGCAGTTCTTC; cdr3_aa: CASSLRALAGGPHEQFF
j_call: TRBJ2-7; clone_size: -; d_call: -; v_call: TRBV6-1; cdr3_nt: TGTGCCAGCAGGGCGCGAGTTACCACTTACGAGCAGTACTTC; cdr3_aa: CASRARVTTYEQYF
j_call: TRBJ2-7; clone_size: few; d_call: TRBD1; v_call: TRBV6-2/TRBV6-3; cdr3_nt: TGTGCCAGCGACGGGACAGGGGTGGCCTACGAGCAGTACTTC; cdr3_aa: CASDGTGVAYEQYF
j_call: TRBJ1-2; clone_size: -; d_call: -; v_call: TRBV20-1; cdr3_nt: TGCAGTGCCCACTTAGAATTGCAGCACTACTATGGCTACACCTTC; cdr3_aa: CSAHLELQHYYGYTF
j_call: TRBJ2-1; clone_size: few; d_call: -; v_call: TRBV3-1; cdr3_nt: TGTGCCAGCAGCCAGGGGCGAAGTGAGCAGTTCTTC; cdr3_aa: CASSQGRSEQFF
j_call: TRBJ2-1; clone_size: -; d_call: -; v_call: TRBV7-3; cdr3_nt: TGTGCCAGCAGCACCCCCCCCCTAAATGAGCAGTTCTTC; cdr3_aa: CASSTPPLNEQFF
j_call: TRBJ1-6; clone_size: few; d_call: -; v_call: TRBV14; cdr3_nt: TGTGCCAGCAGTCCAACAGGGACCGGATCACCCCTCCACTTT; cdr3_aa: CASSPTGTGSPLHF
j_call: TRBJ1-2; clone_size: few; d_call: -; v_call: TRBV29-1; cdr3_nt: TGCAGCGTTGACAGGGCTAACTATGGCTACACCTTC; cdr3_aa: CSVDRANYGYTF
j_call: TRBJ2-3; clone_size: few; d_call: -; v_call: TRBV20-1; cdr3_nt: TGCAGTGCTAGTATTATAGATACGCAGTATTTT; cdr3_aa: CSASIIDTQYF
j_call: TRBJ2-7; clone_size: few; d_call: -; v_call: TRBV19; cdr3_nt: TGTGCCAGTAGTATCGGTTCAAAAGGGAGCCACGAGCAGTACTTC; cdr3_aa: CASSIGSKGSHEQYF
j_call: TRBJ1-2; clone_size: -; d_call: -; v_call: TRBV24-1; cdr3_nt: TGTGCCACCAGGAGCTATGGCTACACCTTC; cdr3_aa: CATRSYGYTF
j_call: TRBJ2-5; clone_size: few; d_call: TRBD2; v_call: TRBV29-1; cdr3_nt: TGCAGCGTCAAAACTAGCGGGGGCCCTCAAGAGACCCAGTACTTC; cdr3_aa: CSVKTSGGPQETQYF
j_call: TRBJ2-3; clone_size: few; d_call: -; v_call: TRBV10-3; cdr3_nt: TGTGCCATCAGTGAGGCCCGCACAGATACGCAGTATTTT; cdr3_aa: CAISEARTDTQYF
j_call: TRBJ2-1; clone_size: many; d_call: TRBD2; v_call: TRBV5-1; cdr3_nt: TGCGCCAGCAGCTTGGATAGCGGGAGTCAGAGACGGGGTGAGCAGTTCTTC; cdr3_aa: CASSLDSGSQRRGEQFF
j_call: TRBJ1-4; clone_size: -; d_call: -; v_call: TRBV6-5; cdr3_nt: TGTGCCAGCAGTTATCCGGCCGGGGAAGGGGAAAAACTGTTTTTT; cdr3_aa: CASSYPAGEGEKLFF
j_call: TRBJ2-5; clone_size: -; d_call: TRBD2; v_call: TRBV10-3; cdr3_nt: TGTGCCATCGGGGTAGCGGGAATGGAGACCCGGTACTTC; cdr3_aa: CAIGVAGMETRYF
j_call: TRBJ1-2; clone_size: few; d_call: TRBD1; v_call: TRBV28; cdr3_nt: TGTGCCAGCAGTTTGTGGGGACAGGGTGGAACAGGTCTGGATGGCTACACCTTC; cdr3_aa: CASSLWGQGGTGLDGYTF
j_call: TRBJ2-7; clone_size: few; d_call: -; v_call: TRBV2; cdr3_nt: TGTGCCAGCAGTGAATCCAACGAGCAGTACTTC; cdr3_aa: CASSESNEQYF
j_call: TRBJ2-7; clone_size: few; d_call: -; v_call: TRBV28; cdr3_nt: TGTGCCAGCAGTCCACCATACGGCAGCTCCTACGAGCAGTACTTC; cdr3_aa: CASSPPYGSSYEQYF
j_call: TRBJ2-1; clone_size: few; d_call: TRBD2; v_call: TRBV6-5; cdr3_nt: TGTGCCAGCAGTTTGACTAGCGGACGGAATGAGCAGTTCTTC; cdr3_aa: CASSLTSGRNEQFF
j_call: TRBJ2-5; clone_size: few; d_call: -; v_call: TRBV4-1; cdr3_nt: TGCGCCAGCAGCCAATTCCAGGAATTCCAGGGGCAAGAGACCCAGTACTTC; cdr3_aa: CASSQFQEFQGQETQYF
j_call: TRBJ2-1; clone_size: few; d_call: -; v_call: TRBV11-1; cdr3_nt: TGTGCCAGCAGCTTAACGGGGGTTGGCAATGAGCAGTTCTTC; cdr3_aa: CASSLTGVGNEQFF